This TCR beta chain was profiled in a study of blood T cell repertoires in COVID-19. As for the study in general: Some COVID-19 samples were acute and others convalescent; all came from the United States, Italy and Spain.

Generated by immunoSEQ multiplex PCR, the TCRdb table keeps only in-frame clones and is missing some. The table has 200,000 to 250,000 clones, approximately 81% seen once. The CDR3 is 16 residues long. Trimming took 3 bases from V and 0 from J; bases not matched to a gene: 7. Germline V gene data show CDR1 as SGDLS and CDR2 as YYNGEE. The source is a man aged 30-40 years with active or convalescent COVID-19. Input material: peripheral blood. This chain connects TRBV9 to TRBJ1-1, with 8 bases identical to TRBD1. Here the CDR3 DNA reads TGTGCCAGCAGCGCAGGGGGCAGCTATGTGAACACTGAAGCTTTCTTT. Protein: CASSAGGSYVNTEAFF.